This T cell receptor (beta chain) was sequenced for a study of T cell responses to AZD1222 COVID-19 vaccine. Findings of the study overall: A mostly white British donor set with more females was recruited, and clonal diversity was possibly underestimated. Repertoires were obtained solely post-peak T cell response. After two AZD1222 doses, spike-specific TCR breadth and depth rose versus day 0. At baseline, just six AZD1222 recipients tested seropositive.

The assay was immunoSEQ multiplex PCR, and TCRdb's table has in-frame clones only and misses some. The table records roughly 80,000 clones, more than 75% of them present only once. For this clone: Antigen: not known.

The CDR3 has 13 amino acids. Germline trimming cut 6 bases from V and 5 bases from J; bases unmatched to any gene: 7. The source of this sequence is an adult in good health. The input for sequencing was peripheral blood, taken on day 0 of MenACWY control vaccination. The V and J genes are TRBV12-3 or TRBV12-4 and TRBJ2-7; 7 positions match TRBD1. CDR3 loop: CASRTSTGDEQYF. In DNA form, the CDR3 reads TGTGCCAGCAGGACATCAACAGGGGACGAGCAGTACTTC.